Listed below are T cell receptor beta chains from one sample, sequenced in a study of response to subunit inactivated influenza vaccine. In TCRdb, the RT-PCR reads were re-called with MiXCR into one record per CDR3 protein. This sample carries more than 450,000 distinct CDR3 sequences, approximately 10% of them seen once, and the ten largest clones take more than 9.5%. These records were also assigned to another study, of T cells expressing NK-cell markers.

Sequencing used PBMCs from blood, obtained on the day of vaccination. These receptors all come from a man in his forties or fifties who received an inactivated influenza vaccine. The CDR3 runs from the conserved cysteine through the conserved F or W. The D gene is left open where the match is weak. Clone size is shown for a subset of rows, as once, few, many or a class of expanded clone.

v_gene	d_gene	abundance	j_gene	CDR3aa	CDR3nt
TRBV5-6	.	few	TRBJ2-2	CASSPPGLANTGELFF	TGTGCCAGCAGCCCGCCGGGGCTTGCGAACACCGGGGAGCTGTTTTTT
TRBV12-3/TRBV12-4	TRBD1	few	TRBJ2-5	CASSFGVRGPLETQYF	TGTGCCAGCAGTTTCGGAGTCAGGGGGCCTTTGGAGACCCAGTACTTC
TRBV5-6	TRBD2	.	TRBJ2-5	CASNRLAGVQETQYF	TGTGCCAGCAATCGACTAGCGGGAGTCCAAGAGACCCAGTACTTC
TRBV5-1	TRBD1	few	TRBJ2-7	CASSYGTGDLLQYF	TGCGCCAGCAGCTACGGGACAGGGGACCTTCTGCAGTACTTC
TRBV18	.	.	TRBJ2-3	CASSRSQGTDTQYF	TGTGCCAGCTCACGATCCCAGGGCACAGATACGCAGTATTTT
TRBV29-1	.	.	TRBJ1-1	CSVEDPGRLDTEAFF	TGCAGCGTTGAAGATCCCGGCCGCCTGGACACTGAAGCTTTCTTT
TRBV11-2	TRBD1	few	TRBJ2-3	CASSSGTGTVTDTQYF	TGTGCCAGCAGCTCAGGGACCGGGACAGTCACAGATACGCAGTATTTT
TRBV5-1	.	many	TRBJ2-7	CASSLWTDYEQYF	TGCGCCAGCAGCTTGTGGACAGACTACGAGCAGTACTTC
TRBV7-3	TRBD2	few	TRBJ2-3	CASSLNSGTSDTQYF	TGTGCCAGCAGCTTAAATTCCGGGACTAGTGATACGCAGTATTTT
TRBV10-3	.	many	TRBJ1-1	CAISEAGRRNTEAFF	TGTGCCATCAGTGAAGCAGGGAGGCGGAACACTGAAGCTTTCTTT
TRBV27	.	.	TRBJ1-6	CASSWAGLNSPLHF	TGTGCCAGCAGTTGGGCAGGTTTAAATTCACCCCTCCACTTT
TRBV18	.	.	TRBJ2-1	CASSPEAYNEQFF	TGTGCCAGCTCACCCGAGGCCTACAATGAGCAGTTCTTC
TRBV28	.	few	TRBJ2-1	CASSAAQGTPYNEQFF	TGTGCCAGCAGTGCTGCGCAGGGAACCCCCTACAATGAGCAGTTCTTC
TRBV5-1	TRBD2	.	TRBJ2-1	CASSPLAGVSNEQFF	TGCGCCAGCAGCCCCTTAGCGGGAGTATCAAATGAGCAGTTCTTC
TRBV12-3/TRBV12-4	TRBD1	.	TRBJ2-3	CASSLAALTGVTDTQYF	TGTGCCAGCAGTTTAGCGGCCTTGACAGGGGTCACAGATACGCAGTATTTT
TRBV12-3/TRBV12-4	.	few	TRBJ1-1	CASSLRGFEAFF	TGTGCCAGCAGTTTAAGGGGATTCGAAGCTTTCTTT
TRBV20-1	.	few	TRBJ2-1	CSASALAGIYNEQFF	TGCAGTGCTAGTGCGCTAGCAGGGATATACAATGAGCAGTTCTTC
TRBV20-1	.	.	TRBJ2-3	CSAASWLATSTDTQYF	TGCAGTGCTGCCTCCTGGCTAGCGACGAGCACAGATACGCAGTATTTT
TRBV5-5	.	.	TRBJ2-3	CASSLLRQEVDTQYF	TGTGCCAGCAGCCTTCTCCGGCAGGAGGTGGATACGCAGTATTTT
TRBV5-1	.	few	TRBJ2-3	CASSIYGTSTDTQYF	TGCGCCAGCAGCATATACGGGACAAGCACAGATACGCAGTATTTT
TRBV20-1	TRBD2	many	TRBJ2-1	CSASTSGRANEQFF	TGCAGTGCTTCGACTAGCGGGAGGGCCAATGAGCAGTTCTTC
TRBV3-1	.	.	TRBJ1-2	CASSPLNRAGDGYTF	TGTGCCAGCAGCCCCTTAAATCGGGCAGGGGATGGCTACACCTTC
TRBV21-1	.	few	TRBJ2-7	CASSARDTSYEQYF	TGTGCCAGCAGCGCCCGGGACACCTCCTACGAGCAGTACTTC
TRBV6-2/TRBV6-3	TRBD1	few	TRBJ2-1	CASSHWDRVPYNEQFF	TGTGCCAGCAGCCACTGGGACAGGGTCCCCTACAATGAGCAGTTCTTC
TRBV25-1	TRBD1	many	TRBJ1-6	CASNRGNSPLHF	TGTGCCAGTAACAGGGGGAATTCACCCCTCCACTTT
TRBV25-1	TRBD2	.	TRBJ2-1	CASSDTTSGRFGEQFF	TGTGCCAGCAGTGACACGACTAGCGGGAGATTCGGTGAGCAGTTCTTC
TRBV20-1	TRBD1	.	TRBJ2-4	CSAPTGRITKNIQYF	TGCAGTGCACCGACAGGGAGAATAACCAAAAACATTCAGTACTTC
TRBV6-5	TRBD2	.	TRBJ2-7	CASSLLLAEPYEQYF	TGTGCCAGCAGTTTGCTCCTAGCGGAGCCCTACGAGCAGTACTTC
TRBV18	TRBD1	few	TRBJ2-7	CASSPPMRQGNEQYF	TGTGCCAGCTCACCACCGATGAGACAGGGTAACGAGCAGTACTTC
TRBV4-2	.	.	TRBJ2-7	CASSQDSQGGEQYF	TGTGCCAGCAGCCAAGACTCGCAGGGGGGCGAGCAGTACTTC
TRBV4-3	TRBD1	.	TRBJ2-7	CASSQDAQGAYEQYF	TGCGCCAGCAGCCAAGACGCACAGGGGGCATACGAGCAGTACTTC
TRBV5-1	.	few	TRBJ1-1	CASSLVYGANTEAFF	TGCGCCAGCAGCTTGGTATACGGGGCGAACACTGAAGCTTTCTTT
TRBV24-1	TRBD1	.	TRBJ2-2	CATSDLRTGDHGELFF	TGTGCCACCAGTGATTTAAGGACAGGGGATCACGGGGAGCTGTTTTTT
TRBV11-2	.	.	TRBJ2-1	CASSLLGGPSYNEQFF	TGTGCCAGCAGCTTATTGGGGGGGCCGTCCTACAATGAGCAGTTCTTC
TRBV20-1	TRBD1	.	TRBJ2-3	CSARQGGGDTQYF	TGCAGTGCCCGACAGGGGGGTGGAGATACGCAGTATTTT
TRBV11-2	TRBD1	.	TRBJ2-2	CASRETGVTGELFF	TGTGCCAGCAGGGAGACAGGGGTTACCGGGGAGCTGTTTTTT
TRBV20-1	TRBD2	few	TRBJ2-1	CSGSSGGPKNEQFF	TGCAGTGGGAGTAGCGGGGGCCCGAAGAATGAGCAGTTCTTC
TRBV5-1	.	many	TRBJ2-7	CASSLGGIYEQYF	TGCGCCAGCAGCTTGGGGGGGATCTACGAGCAGTACTTC
TRBV11-2	TRBD2	.	TRBJ2-3	CASSLDPSLVYSGGLDTDTQYF	TGTGCCAGCAGCTTAGACCCCTCACTTGTGTATAGCGGGGGGCTGGACACAGATACGCAGTATTTT
TRBV6-2/TRBV6-3	.	.	TRBJ1-2	CASSYVNDGYTF	TGTGCCAGCAGTTATGTCAATGATGGCTACACCTTC
TRBV7-9	TRBD2	.	TRBJ2-3	CATTGTSGSRGPDTQYF	TGTGCAACCACCGGGACTAGCGGGAGTAGGGGGCCAGATACGCAGTATTTT
TRBV15	TRBD1	few	TRBJ2-7	CATSNPGQGDEQYF	TGTGCCACCAGTAATCCGGGACAGGGTGACGAGCAGTACTTC
TRBV5-1	.	few	TRBJ2-5	CASSLADRQQETQYF	TGCGCCAGCAGCTTAGCGGACCGACAACAAGAGACCCAGTACTTC